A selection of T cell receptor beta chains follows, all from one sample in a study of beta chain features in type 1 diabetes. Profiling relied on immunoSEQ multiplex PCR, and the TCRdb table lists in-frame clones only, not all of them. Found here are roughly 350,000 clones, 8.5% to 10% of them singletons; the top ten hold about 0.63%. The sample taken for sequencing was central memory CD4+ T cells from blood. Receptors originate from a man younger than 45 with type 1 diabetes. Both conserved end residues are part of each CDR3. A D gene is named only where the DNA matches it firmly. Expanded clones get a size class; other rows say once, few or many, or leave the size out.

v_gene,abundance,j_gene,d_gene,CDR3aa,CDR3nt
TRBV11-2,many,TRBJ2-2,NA,CASSLDSGPNTGELFF,TGTGCCAGCAGCTTAGATTCTGGTCCGAACACCGGGGAGCTGTTTTTT
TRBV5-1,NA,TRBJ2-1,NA,CASSLGPTSSYNEQFF,TGCGCCAGCAGCTTGGGCCCGACCTCTTCCTACAATGAGCAGTTCTTC
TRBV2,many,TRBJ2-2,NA,CASTASRAYGELFF,TGTGCCAGCACTGCCAGCAGGGCTTACGGGGAGCTGTTTTTT
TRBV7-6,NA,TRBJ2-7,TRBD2,CASSLTSGARYEQYF,TGTGCCAGCAGTCTTACTAGCGGGGCCCGCTACGAGCAGTACTTC
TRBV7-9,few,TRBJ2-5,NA,CASNGGGETQYF,TGTGCCAGCAATGGGGGCGGGGAGACCCAGTACTTC
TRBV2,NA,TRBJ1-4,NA,CASDRTTNEKLFF,TGTGCCAGCGACAGAACAACTAATGAAAAACTGTTTTTT
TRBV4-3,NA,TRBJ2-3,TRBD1,CASSPGQGATTDTQYF,TGCGCCAGCAGCCCAGGACAGGGGGCTACCACAGATACGCAGTATTTT
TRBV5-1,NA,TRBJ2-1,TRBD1,CASSLESRAGGNEQFF,TGCGCCAGCAGCTTGGAGAGCCGGGCAGGGGGCAATGAGCAGTTCTTC
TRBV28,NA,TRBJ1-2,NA,CASSLGGAIGDYGYTF,TGTGCCAGCAGTTTAGGTGGGGCCATTGGGGACTATGGCTACACCTTC
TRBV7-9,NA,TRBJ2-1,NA,CASSFGINEQFF,TGTGCCAGCAGCTTCGGCATCAATGAGCAGTTCTTC
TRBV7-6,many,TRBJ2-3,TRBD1,CASSLRTGITDTQYF,TGTGCCAGCAGCCTACGGACAGGGATCACAGATACGCAGTATTTT
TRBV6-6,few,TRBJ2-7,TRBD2,CASSYLLAGGDEQYF,TGTGCCAGCAGTTATTTACTAGCGGGAGGGGACGAGCAGTACTTC
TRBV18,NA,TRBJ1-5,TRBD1,CASSFDRADSNQPQHF,TGTGCCAGCTCCTTCGACAGGGCCGACAGCAATCAGCCCCAGCATTTT
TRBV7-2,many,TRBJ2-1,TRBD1,CASSLRGTGGNEQFF,TGTGCCAGCAGCTTAAGAGGGACAGGGGGCAATGAGCAGTTCTTC
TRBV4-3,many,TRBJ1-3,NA,CASSQRGVGSGNTIYF,TGCGCCAGCAGCCAAAGGGGAGTAGGCTCTGGAAACACCATATATTTT
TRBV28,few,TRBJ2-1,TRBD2,CASSPYLAGNNNEQFF,TGTGCCAGCAGTCCCTATCTAGCGGGGAACAACAATGAGCAGTTCTTC
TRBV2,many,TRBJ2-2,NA,CASYMFINANTGELFF,TGTGCCAGCTATATGTTCATTAATGCGAACACCGGGGAGCTGTTTTTT
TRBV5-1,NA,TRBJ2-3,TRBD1,CASSLGQAGDTQYF,TGCGCCAGCAGCCTAGGACAGGCTGGAGATACGCAGTATTTT
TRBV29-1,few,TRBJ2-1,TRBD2,CSAGLSSGRNEQFF,TGCAGCGCCGGCCTCAGTAGCGGGAGAAATGAGCAGTTCTTC
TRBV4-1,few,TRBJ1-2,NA,CASSRGMELRSYTF,TGCGCCAGCAGCCGGGGGATGGAGCTGCGTAGCTACACCTTC
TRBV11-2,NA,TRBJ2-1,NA,CASSLDQGGSGLPNEQFF,TGTGCCAGCAGCTTAGATCAGGGAGGTAGCGGACTCCCCAATGAGCAGTTCTTC
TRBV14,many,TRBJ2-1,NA,CASSADKNEQFF,TGTGCCAGCTCGGCGGACAAGAATGAGCAGTTCTTC
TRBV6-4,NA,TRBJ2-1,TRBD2,CASSNLPGSGSSYNEQFF,TGTGCCAGCAGCAATTTACCGGGTAGCGGGAGTTCCTACAATGAGCAGTTCTTC
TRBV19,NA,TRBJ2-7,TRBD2,CASSDRGGPSYEQYF,TGTGCCAGTAGTGATCGGGGGGGACCTTCCTACGAGCAGTACTTC
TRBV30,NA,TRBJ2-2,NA,CAWSVPVQLTGELFF,TGTGCCTGGAGTGTACCGGTACAGCTCACCGGGGAGCTGTTTTTT
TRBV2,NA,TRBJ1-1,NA,CASSSLRGGGTEAFF,TGTGCCAGCAGTTCTCTTAGGGGGGGAGGCACTGAAGCTTTCTTT